These T cell receptor beta chains were read from a single sample in a study of shared clonotypes between healthy human individuals. Some clones are missing from TCRdb's copy, which holds only in-frame ones; the method was immunoSEQ multiplex PCR. In the table there are roughly 1,600,000 clones, approximately 98.5% of which are singletons. The sample comprised naive CD4+ T cells sorted from blood. All receptors come from a man younger than 45 in good health. CDR3s include the opening cysteine and the closing phenylalanine or tryptophan. A D gene is named only where the DNA matches it firmly.

J gene,V gene,D gene,CDR3 protein,CDR3 DNA
TRBJ2-1,TRBV7-3,TRBD2,CASSPSWGLAETYNEQFF,TGTGCCAGCAGCCCGTCGTGGGGACTAGCGGAGACATACAATGAGCAGTTCTTC
TRBJ2-7,TRBV20-1,-,CSARSPHEQYF,TGCAGTGCTAGATCCCCCCACGAGCAGTACTTC
TRBJ1-1,TRBV5-1,-,CASSSRPGQNTEAFF,TGCGCCAGCAGCTCGAGACCGGGACAGAACACTGAAGCTTTCTTT
TRBJ1-1,TRBV27,-,CASSLFGPGKAEAFF,TGTGCCAGCAGTTTATTTGGCCCAGGGAAGGCTGAAGCTTTCTTT
TRBJ2-7,TRBV6-5,TRBD2,CASSRGLAYSYEQYF,TGTGCCAGCAGCCGGGGACTAGCGTACTCCTACGAGCAGTACTTC
TRBJ2-7,TRBV18,-,CASSLQQGSHEQYF,TGTGCCAGCTCACTTCAACAGGGTTCCCACGAGCAGTACTTC
TRBJ2-7,TRBV18,-,CASSPGAGEYEQYF,TGTGCCAGCTCACCAGGGGCCGGGGAATACGAGCAGTACTTC
TRBJ2-7,TRBV9,-,CASSVLGESAEQYF,TGTGCCAGCAGCGTATTGGGGGAGTCGGCCGAGCAGTACTTC
TRBJ2-1,TRBV2,TRBD2,CASSAASGRGNEQFF,TGTGCCAGCAGTGCTGCTAGCGGGAGGGGGAATGAGCAGTTCTTC
TRBJ2-2,TRBV9,-,CASSVETDVRTGELFF,TGTGCCAGCAGCGTAGAGACTGATGTGCGAACCGGGGAGCTGTTTTTT
TRBJ1-5,TRBV7-6,-,CASSSGEISNQPQHF,TGTGCCAGCAGCTCCGGGGAGATTAGCAATCAGCCCCAGCATTTT
TRBJ1-5,TRBV10-3,TRBD1,CAISESRGQGTFGNQPQHF,TGTGCCATCAGTGAGTCCCGGGGACAGGGTACGTTTGGCAATCAGCCCCAGCATTTT
TRBJ1-1,TRBV11-3,-,CASSRSGVKSEAFF,TGTGCCAGCAGTCGATCCGGGGTCAAGTCTGAAGCTTTCTTT
TRBJ2-5,TRBV14,-,CASSQQVGETQYF,TGTGCCAGCAGCCAACAGGTGGGAGAGACCCAGTACTTC
TRBJ1-2,TRBV5-1,-,CASSLEGGNYGYTF,TGCGCCAGCAGCTTGGAGGGGGGAAACTATGGCTACACCTTC
TRBJ2-2,TRBV4-3,-,CASSRKSVGETAGELFF,TGCGCCAGCAGCCGAAAATCGGTAGGGGAAACGGCCGGGGAGCTGTTTTTT
TRBJ2-1,TRBV10-3,TRBD2,CAISGTSDYNEQFF,TGTGCCATCAGCGGGACTAGCGACTACAATGAGCAGTTCTTC
TRBJ2-5,TRBV10-3,-,CAIRDGGLETQYF,TGTGCCATCAGGGATGGGGGACTGGAGACCCAGTACTTC
TRBJ2-1,TRBV7-3,-,CASSSSWSSYNEQFF,TGTGCCAGCAGCTCGTCTTGGAGCTCCTACAATGAGCAGTTCTTC
TRBJ2-2,TRBV5-1,-,CASSLGGLGTGELFF,TGCGCCAGCAGCTTGGGCGGTCTCGGCACCGGGGAGCTGTTTTTT
TRBJ2-1,TRBV5-5,TRBD2,CASSLRPSGRLGGTYNEQFF,TGTGCCAGCAGCTTACGCCCTAGCGGGAGATTAGGGGGAACCTACAATGAGCAGTTCTTC
TRBJ1-1,TRBV10-3,-,CAISESGAEAFF,TGTGCCATCAGTGAGTCGGGGGCAGAAGCTTTCTTT
TRBJ2-1,TRBV6-1,TRBD2,CASSEEGLAVRPYNEQFF,TGTGCCAGCAGTGAAGAGGGACTAGCGGTTCGACCCTACAATGAGCAGTTCTTC
TRBJ2-4,TRBV11-2,TRBD1,CASSSLQGFRNIQYF,TGTGCCAGCAGCTCGCTACAGGGGTTTCGGAACATTCAGTACTTC
TRBJ2-7,TRBV4-1,-,CASSQEDRPLGEQYF,TGCGCCAGCAGCCAAGAGGATAGACCCTTAGGCGAGCAGTACTTC
TRBJ2-6,TRBV4-1,-,CASSQEQGLGVSGANVLTF,TGCGCCAGCAGCCAAGAACAGGGACTCGGTGTATCTGGGGCCAACGTCCTGACTTTC
TRBJ2-1,TRBV29-1,-,CSVDSYNEQFF,TGCAGCGTTGATTCCTACAATGAGCAGTTCTTC
TRBJ1-3,TRBV10-3,TRBD1,CAISGTGSTGDTIYF,TGTGCCATCAGTGGGACAGGGTCAACCGGAGACACCATATATTTT
TRBJ1-1,TRBV2,-,CASTQDSNTEAFF,TGTGCCAGCACGCAGGACAGCAACACTGAAGCTTTCTTT
TRBJ2-7,TRBV27,TRBD1,CARARDREAYEQYF,TGTGCCAGAGCCCGGGACAGGGAGGCCTACGAGCAGTACTTC
TRBJ2-1,TRBV6-4,-,CASSGEAGNYNEQFF,TGTGCCAGCAGTGGAGAGGCGGGCAACTACAATGAGCAGTTCTTC
TRBJ2-1,TRBV28,-,CASSLDSYNEQFF,TGTGCCAGCAGTTTGGATTCCTACAATGAGCAGTTCTTC
TRBJ1-3,TRBV30,TRBD1,CAWSTGASSGNTIYF,TGTGCCTGGTCGACAGGGGCGAGCTCTGGAAACACCATATATTTT
TRBJ2-1,TRBV5-1,-,CASSPGGAFNNNEQFF,TGCGCCAGCAGCCCCGGCGGCGCGTTTAACAACAATGAGCAGTTCTTC
TRBJ1-5,TRBV28,TRBD1,CASSPYRTPRQGSSQPQHF,TGTGCCAGCAGTCCGTATAGGACACCACGACAGGGGTCGAGTCAGCCCCAGCATTTT
TRBJ2-7,TRBV7-6,-,CASSLVQGGAYEQYF,TGTGCCAGCAGCTTAGTCCAAGGTGGGGCCTACGAGCAGTACTTC
TRBJ1-2,TRBV2,-,CASSVETSYGYTF,TGTGCCAGCAGTGTGGAGACCTCCTATGGCTACACCTTC